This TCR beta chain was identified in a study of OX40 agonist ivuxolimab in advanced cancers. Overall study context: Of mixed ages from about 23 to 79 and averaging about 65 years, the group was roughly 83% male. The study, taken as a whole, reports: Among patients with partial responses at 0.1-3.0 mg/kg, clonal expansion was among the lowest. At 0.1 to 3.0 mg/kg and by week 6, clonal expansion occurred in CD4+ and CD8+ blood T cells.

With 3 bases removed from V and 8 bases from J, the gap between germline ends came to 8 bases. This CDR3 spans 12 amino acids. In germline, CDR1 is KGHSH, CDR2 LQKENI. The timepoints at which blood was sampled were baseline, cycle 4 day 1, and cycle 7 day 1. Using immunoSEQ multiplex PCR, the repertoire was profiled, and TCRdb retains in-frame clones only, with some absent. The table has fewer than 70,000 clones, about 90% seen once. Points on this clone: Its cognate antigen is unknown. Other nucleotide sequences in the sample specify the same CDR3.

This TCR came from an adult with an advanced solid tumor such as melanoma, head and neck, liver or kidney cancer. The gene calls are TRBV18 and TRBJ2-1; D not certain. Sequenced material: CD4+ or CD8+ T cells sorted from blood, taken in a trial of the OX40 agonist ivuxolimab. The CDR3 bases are TGTGCCAGCTCACCGGGTGGCGATGAGCAGTTCTTC. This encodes CASSPGGDEQFF.